Each of the 3 T cell receptor beta chains below was sequenced from the same sample in a study of cytomegalovirus exposure and HLA in healthy donors. The PCR was carried out with 60 Vbeta primers and 13 Jbeta primers. Sequencing was performed with immunoSEQ multiplex PCR; in TCRdb, only in-frame clones are kept and a portion is missing. The top ten clones hold roughly 10% of a sample with 90,000 to 130,000 clones, roughly 70% of them seen once. The sample consisted of PBMCs. These receptors were taken from a man aged 25 to 40 in good health and CMV-seropositive.

V gene TRBV27 combines with J gene TRBJ1-1; TRBD1 is a possible D gene (5 bases). The V end lost 5 bases, the J end lost 5 bases, and 12 bases lay between the germline ends. Germline lookup yields CDR1 MNHEY and CDR2 SMNVEV (reference sequence). This CDR3 is built from 13 residues. CDR3 sequence: CASSRTGETEAFF. DNA of the CDR3: TGTGCCAGCAGTCGGACGGGGGAAACTGAAGCTTTCTTT.

V and J are TRBV7-9 and TRBJ2-1; TRBD1 matches 12 bases. The CDR3 contains 15 residues. V lost 5 bases to trimming and J lost 10 bases; unmatched junction nucleotides: 9. In germline, CDR1 is SEHNR, CDR2 FQNEAQ (reference sequence). DNA for the CDR3: TGTGCCAGCAGCGAATTGGCCGGGACAGGGGGCGAGCAGTTCTTC. It is translated as CASSELAGTGGEQFF.

V is TRBV7-3 and J is TRBJ2-1, with 9 bases aligning to TRBD2. Germline V gene sequence: CDR1 SGHTA, CDR2 FQGTGA. V shed 5 bases and J 5 bases; nucleotides not matched to a gene: 13. The CDR3 runs 17 residues. The CDR3 region is CASSKRRQRGADNEQFF. The DNA for the CDR3 is TGTGCCAGCAGCAAAAGACGGCAGCGGGGGGCCGACAATGAGCAGTTCTTC.